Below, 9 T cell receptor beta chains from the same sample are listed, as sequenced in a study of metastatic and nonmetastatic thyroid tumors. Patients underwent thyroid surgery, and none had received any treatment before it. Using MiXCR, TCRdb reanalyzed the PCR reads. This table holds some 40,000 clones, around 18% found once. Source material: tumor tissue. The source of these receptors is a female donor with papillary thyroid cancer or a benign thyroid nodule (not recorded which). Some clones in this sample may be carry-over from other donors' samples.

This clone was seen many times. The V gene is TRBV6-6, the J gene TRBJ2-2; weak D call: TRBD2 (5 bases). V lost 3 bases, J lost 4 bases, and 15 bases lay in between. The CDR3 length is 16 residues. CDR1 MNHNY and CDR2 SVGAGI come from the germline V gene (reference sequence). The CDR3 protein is CASSYRIIGGTGELFF. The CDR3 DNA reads TGTGCCAGCAGTTATCGGATCATAGGAGGCACCGGGGAGCTGTTTTTT.

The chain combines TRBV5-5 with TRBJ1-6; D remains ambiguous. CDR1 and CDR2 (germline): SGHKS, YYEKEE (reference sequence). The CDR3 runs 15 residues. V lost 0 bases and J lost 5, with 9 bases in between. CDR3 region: CASSLGLVNNSPLHF. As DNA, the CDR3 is TGTGCCAGCAGCTTGGGTCTCGTAAATAATTCACCCCTCCACTTT.

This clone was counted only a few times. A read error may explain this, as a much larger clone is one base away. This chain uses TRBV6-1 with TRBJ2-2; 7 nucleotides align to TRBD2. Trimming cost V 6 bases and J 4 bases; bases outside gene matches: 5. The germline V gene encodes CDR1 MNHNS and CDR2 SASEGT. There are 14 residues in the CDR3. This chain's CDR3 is CASRDSGVTGELFF. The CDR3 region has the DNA TGTGCCAGCAGAGACAGCGGGGTCACCGGGGAGCTGTTTTTT.

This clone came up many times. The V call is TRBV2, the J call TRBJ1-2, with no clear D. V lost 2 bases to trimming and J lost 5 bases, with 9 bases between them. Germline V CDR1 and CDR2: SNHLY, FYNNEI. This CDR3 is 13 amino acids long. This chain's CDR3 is CASSERRTYGYTF. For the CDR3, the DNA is TGTGCCAGCAGTGAAAGGAGGACGTATGGCTACACCTTC. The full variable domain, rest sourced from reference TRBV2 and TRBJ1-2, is EPEVTQTPSHQVTQMGQEVILRCVPISNHLYFYWYRQILGQKVEFLVSFYNNEISEKSEIFDDQFSVERPDGSNFTLKIRSTKLEDSAMYFCASSERRTYGYTFGSGTRLTVV.

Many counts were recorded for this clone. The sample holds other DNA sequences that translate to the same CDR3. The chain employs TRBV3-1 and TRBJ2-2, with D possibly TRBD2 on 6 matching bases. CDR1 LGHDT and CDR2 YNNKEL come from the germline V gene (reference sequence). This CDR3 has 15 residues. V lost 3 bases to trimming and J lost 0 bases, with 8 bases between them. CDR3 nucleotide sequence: TGTGCCAGCAGCCAGGGGACTGCGAACACCGGGGAGCTGTTTTTT. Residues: CASSQGTANTGELFF.

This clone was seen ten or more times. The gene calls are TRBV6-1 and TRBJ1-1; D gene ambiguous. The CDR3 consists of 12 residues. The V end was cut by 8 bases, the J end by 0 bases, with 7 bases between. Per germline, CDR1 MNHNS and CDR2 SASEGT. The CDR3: CASGEMNTEAFF. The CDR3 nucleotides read TGTGCCAGCGGAGAGATGAACACTGAAGCTTTCTTT.

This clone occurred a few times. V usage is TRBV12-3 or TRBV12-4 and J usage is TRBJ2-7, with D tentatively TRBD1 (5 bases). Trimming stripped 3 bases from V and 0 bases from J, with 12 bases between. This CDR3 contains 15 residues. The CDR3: CASSFVLRVSYEQYF. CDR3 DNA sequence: TGTGCCAGCAGTTTTGTACTCAGGGTCTCCTACGAGCAGTACTTC.

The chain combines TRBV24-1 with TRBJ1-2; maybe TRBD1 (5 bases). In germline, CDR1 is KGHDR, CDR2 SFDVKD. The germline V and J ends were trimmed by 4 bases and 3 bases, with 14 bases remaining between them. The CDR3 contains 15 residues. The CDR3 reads CATSDPVQADYGYTF. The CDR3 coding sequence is TGTGCCACCAGTGACCCTGTACAGGCAGACTATGGCTACACCTTC.

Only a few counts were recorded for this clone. The CDR3 DNA sequence: TGTGCCAGCAGCTATATTCGGGCCAATTCACCCCTCCACTTT. Residues: CASSYIRANSPLHF. This chain uses TRBV12-3 or TRBV12-4 with TRBJ1-6; D remains ambiguous. This CDR3 has 14 amino acids. The V end was cut by 6 bases, the J end by 7 bases, with 13 bases between.